This T cell receptor (beta chain) was obtained from a study of post-analysis software for immune sequencing data. Study findings and constraints: Relative to controls, patients had 4 or 5 TRBV segments at higher frequency, with TRBV5-6, TRBV5-1 and TRBV20-1 among these.

Trimming removed 3 bases from V and 4 bases from J, with 17 bases in between. This CDR3 is built from 16 residues. Germline CDR1 is LGHNA and CDR2 is YSLEER. The TCR beta cDNA libraries contained unique molecular identifiers. T cells numbering about 0.95 to 10 million gave rise to 500,000 or so cDNA molecules. From the PCR reads, TCRdb called clonotypes with MiXCR, one entry per CDR3 protein. The sample has about 160,000 distinct CDR3 sequences, under 40% seen once. About this clonotype itself: Its antigen is not known.

V usage is TRBV4-3 and J usage is TRBJ2-3; a weak D match, TRBD1 (5 bases). The sequences come from blood, collected after autologous hematopoietic stem cell transplantation. The TCR was taken from a girl between 5 and 17 years old with multiple sclerosis. Here the CDR3 DNA reads TGCGCCAGCAGCCATAAAATAGGGGTCAGGGCAGATACGCAGTATTTT. Translating gives CASSHKIGVRADTQYF.